Sequencing of this TCR beta chain was carried out in a study of response to subunit inactivated influenza vaccine. One entry per CDR3 protein results from TCRdb running MiXCR on the RT-PCR reads. The repertoire holds about 530,000 distinct CDR3 sequences, 12% seen once, with approximately 10% in the top ten. In this sample, this clonotype turned up a few times. What it recognizes is unknown. Germline V gene sequence: CDR1 LGHNA, CDR2 YNFKEQ. CDR3 length equals 14 residues. The V gene end was trimmed by 5 bases and the J gene end by 7 bases; junction bases not matched to a gene: 6. Study results and limitations: The authors suggested that every seasonal influenza vaccination recruits few new T cells.

This chain uses TRBV4-2 with TRBJ2-1, with TRBD1 matching over 9 bases. The sequence was collected from a man aged 50-60 years who received an inactivated influenza vaccine. The sequenced sample was PBMCs from blood, obtained on the day of vaccination. The CDR3 DNA is TGTGCCAGCAGCAAGCGGGACAGGGATAATGAGCAGTTCTTC. As protein: CASSKRDRDNEQFF.